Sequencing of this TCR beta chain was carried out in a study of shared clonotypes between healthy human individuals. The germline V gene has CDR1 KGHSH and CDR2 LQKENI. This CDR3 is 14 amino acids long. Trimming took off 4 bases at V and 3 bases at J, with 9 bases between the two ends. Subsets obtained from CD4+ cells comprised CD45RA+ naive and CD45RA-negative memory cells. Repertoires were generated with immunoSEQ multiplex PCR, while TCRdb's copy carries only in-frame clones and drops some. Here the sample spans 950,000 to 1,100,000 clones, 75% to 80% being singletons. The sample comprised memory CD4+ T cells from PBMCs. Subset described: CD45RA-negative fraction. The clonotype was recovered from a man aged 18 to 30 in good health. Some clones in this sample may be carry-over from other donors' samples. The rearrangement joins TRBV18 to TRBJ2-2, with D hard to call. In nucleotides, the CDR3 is TGTGCCAGCTCACTCCGGCCCGACACCGGGGAGCTGTTTTTT. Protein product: CASSLRPDTGELFF.